Presented here are 21 T cell receptor beta chains from one specimen sequenced in a study of cytotoxic CD8 clonotypes in ibrutinib-treated CLL. Produced via immunoSEQ multiplex PCR; TCRdb's table is partial and in-frame only. Of 35,000 to 45,000 clones in the sample, approximately 45% were seen once. Sequences were derived from PBMCs, sampled before ibrutinib treatment. Source of these receptors: a human donor with chronic lymphocytic leukemia.

This chain links TRBV19 with TRBJ1-4; a possible D gene is TRBD1 (6 bases). Trimming pared 1 base from V and 7 bases from J, leaving 16 bases between. CDR1 and CDR2 from the germline V gene are LNHDA and SQIVND (reference sequence). This CDR3 has 16 residues. CDR3 coding DNA: TGTGCCAGTAGTATAGGGGGTGGGGGCGCCGCTGAAAAACTGTTTTTT. Its protein is CASSIGGGGAAEKLFF. Combining the CDR3 with reference TRBV19 and TRBJ1-4 gives the whole variable domain DGGITQSPKYLFRKEGQNVTLSCEQNLNHDAMYWYRQDPGQGLRLIYYSQIVNDFQKGDIAEGYSVSREKKESFPLTVTSAQKNPTAFYLCASSIGGGGAAEKLFFGSGTQLSVL.

This clone was recorded only once. The rearrangement uses TRBV28 and TRBJ2-3, with a weak D call TRBD1 (6 bases). The CDR3 contains 12 residues. Trimming removed 8 bases at V and 1 base at J, with 7 bases between. Germline-derived CDR1 and CDR2 are MDHEN and SYDVKM. The CDR3, as DNA: TGTGCCAGCGAGGGGGGCACAGATACGCAGTATTTT. It translates to CASEGGTDTQYF.

CDR3 coding DNA: TGTGCCATCAGGGACCAACTAAACGGTCCCCTGCATGGCTACACCTTC. Translation gives CAIRDQLNGPLHGYTF. The chain combines TRBV10-3 with TRBJ1-2; D ambiguous. Germline-derived CDR1 and CDR2 are ENHRY and SYGVKD. The CDR3 is 16 amino acids. Between the trimmed V and J ends, which lost 6 bases and 6 bases, there was a span of 23 bases.

This clone was seen a handful of times. The chain has TRBV7-9 and TRBJ1-5, with D maybe TRBD1 (6 bases). Trimming removed 5 bases from V and 7 bases from J, with 15 bases in between. This CDR3 spans 14 amino acids. From germline, CDR1 is SEHNR and CDR2 FQNEAQ (reference sequence). In DNA, the CDR3 is TGTGCCAGCAGCGATGCCAGGGGCGGCCAGCCCCAGCATTTT. Translated, it gives CASSDARGGQPQHF.

The chain employs TRBV19 and TRBJ2-3; TRBD1 agrees at 9 bases. Trimming took 10 bases from V and 2 from J; bases not matched to a gene: 10. CDR3 length: 15 residues. CDR1 and CDR2 from the germline V gene are LNHDA and SQIVND (reference sequence). CDR3: CATPQGARSTDTQYF. CDR3 nucleotides: TGTGCCACTCCACAGGGGGCTCGGTCCACAGATACGCAGTATTTT.

This clone was counted between two and nine times. The chain joins TRBV6-5 to TRBJ2-5; D is unclear. Germline loops: CDR1 MNHEY, CDR2 SVGAGI. The CDR3 contains 12 residues. V was clipped by 5 bases and J by 1 base, with 5 bases between them. CDR3 sequence: CASSDTQETQYF. The CDR3 bases are TGTGCCAGCAGTGACACCCAAGAGACCCAGTACTTC.

V is TRBV19 and J is TRBJ1-1; D might be TRBD1 (5 bases). The CDR3 extends over 11 amino acids. Trimming shortened V by 10 bases and J by 6 bases, and 12 bases separated the two germline ends. CDR1 is LNHDA and CDR2 is SQIVND in the germline V gene (reference sequence). CDR3 nucleotides: TGTGCCACGCGGAGGGACCCTGAAGCTTTCTTT. It encodes CATRRDPEAFF. The full variable domain, in which reference TRBV19 and TRBJ1-1 provide the parts outside the CDR3, is DGGITQSPKYLFRKEGQNVTLSCEQNLNHDAMYWYRQDPGQGLRLIYYSQIVNDFQKGDIAEGYSVSREKKESFPLTVTSAQKNPTAFYLCATRRDPEAFFGQGTRLTVV.

The rearrangement links TRBV9 to TRBJ2-7; TRBD1 aligns across 7 bases. Germline CDR1 is SGDLS and CDR2 is YYNGEE. V was clipped by 0 bases and J by 8 bases; unmatched bases: 8. The CDR3 sequence is 14 residues long. CDR3 in amino acids: CASSVEGANTKQYF. The DNA for the CDR3 is TGTGCCAGCAGCGTAGAGGGGGCCAATACGAAGCAGTACTTC.

The J gene is TRBJ2-6, the V gene TRBV5-1, with D unresolved. CDR1 is SGHRS, CDR2 YFSETQ, per germline. V lost 2 bases and J 0 bases, leaving 6 bases between the germline ends. This CDR3 has 15 residues. CDR3 protein: CASSFPDSGANVLTF. As DNA, the CDR3 is TGCGCCAGCAGCTTCCCCGACTCTGGGGCCAACGTCCTGACTTTC.

This chain connects TRBV4-1 to TRBJ2-7, with 7 positions matching TRBD2. The CDR3 is 15 amino acids. J lost 3 bases, V lost 6 bases, and 11 bases had no gene match. The V gene's germline CDR1 is MGHRA and CDR2 YSYEKL. This CDR3 is CASSLTSLGRYEQYF. In DNA form, the CDR3 reads TGCGCCAGCAGTCTGACTAGCTTGGGTCGCTACGAGCAGTACTTC.

This clone showed up just a few times. The V call is TRBV29-1, the J call TRBJ2-1; TRBD2 matches 7 bases. CDR3 length: 13 residues. V shed 1 base and J 4 bases; nucleotides not matched to a gene: 1. The germline CDR1 and CDR2 sequences are SQVTM and ANQGSEA. Written as DNA, the CDR3 is TGCAGCGTTGAAGGGGAGGGATACAATGAGCAGTTCTTC. It is translated as CSVEGEGYNEQFF.

This clone was detected a few times. The rearrangement links TRBV5-1 to TRBJ1-4, with D hard to call. Germline V gene lookup returns CDR1 SGHRS and CDR2 YFSETQ. V lost 0 bases and J 3 bases, leaving 0 bases between the germline ends. There are 12 residues in the CDR3. As DNA, the CDR3 is TGCGCCAGCAGCTTGGCTAATGAAAAACTGTTTTTT. Translated, it gives CASSLANEKLFF.

The V gene is TRBV7-2, the J gene TRBJ2-3; 7 nucleotides agree with TRBD1. This CDR3 contains 14 residues. Trimming removed 7 bases from V and 2 bases from J; junction bases left unmatched: 6. Germline assignment: CDR1 SGHTA and CDR2 FQGNSA. The CDR3, as DNA: TGTGCCAGCACCTGGGGACAGCACACAGATACGCAGTATTTT. It specifies CASTWGQHTDTQYF.

The rearrangement joins TRBV10-3 to TRBJ2-1; 8 nucleotides align to TRBD2. Trimming removed 4 bases from V and 3 bases from J; junction bases left unmatched: 8. The germline CDR1 and CDR2 sequences are ENHRY and SYGVKD. This CDR3 has 16 residues. CDR3 sequence reads: CAISGSSGGIYNEQFF. DNA for the CDR3: TGTGCCATCAGTGGATCGAGCGGGGGAATCTACAATGAGCAGTTCTTC.

This clone has a handful of counts. The genes are TRBV4-1 and TRBJ2-3; 13 nucleotides agree with TRBD2. The CDR3 is made up of 19 amino acids. The germline V gene encodes CDR1 MGHRA and CDR2 YSYEKL. The junction had 11 bases not matched to a gene; V was cut back by 1 base and J by 4 bases. The CDR3 spells CASSQVGLAGAATADTQYF. For the CDR3, the DNA is TGCGCCAGCAGCCAAGTCGGACTAGCGGGGGCCGCAACGGCAGATACGCAGTATTTT.

The V and J genes are TRBV5-6 and TRBJ2-5, with 12 positions matching TRBD2. V shed 3 bases, J shed 5 bases, and the junction held 8 bases outside the gene matches. The CDR3 runs to 16 residues. Germline V gene data show CDR1 as SGHDT and CDR2 as YYEEEE. The CDR3 sequence is CASSSLLAGGLETQYF. The CDR3 coding sequence is TGTGCCAGCAGCTCCCTACTAGCGGGGGGACTCGAGACCCAGTACTTC.

J is TRBJ2-5 and V is TRBV6-5, with D maybe TRBD2 (6 bases). Looked up from germline, CDR1 is MNHEY and CDR2 is SVGAGI. This CDR3 comprises 15 residues. With 4 bases removed from V and 2 bases from J, the gap between germline ends came to 14 bases. Here the CDR3 DNA reads TGTGCCAGCAGTTTGGGACTTTCCACGCAAGAGACCCAGTACTTC. Its protein product is CASSLGLSTQETQYF.

This clone was detected a few times. This sequence joins TRBV7-6 and TRBJ2-6; D gene uncertain. Looked up from germline, CDR1 is SGHVS and CDR2 is FNYEAQ. The CDR3 has 17 amino acids. V was clipped by 3 bases and J by 1 base, with 13 bases between them. The CDR3 region is CASSFGMGFSGANVLTF. The CDR3 bases are TGTGCCAGCAGCTTTGGTATGGGGTTTTCTGGGGCCAACGTCCTGACTTTC.

This clone was counted only a few times. The chain's CDR3 is CAISLEDTQYF. Written as DNA, the CDR3 is TGTGCCATCAGCCTCGAGGATACGCAGTATTTT. The V call is TRBV10-3, the J call TRBJ2-3, with unresolved D. Trimming took off 6 bases at V and 6 bases at J, with 7 bases between the two ends. The CDR3 loop spans 11 amino acids. Germline assignment: CDR1 ENHRY and CDR2 SYGVKD.

This clone has only a few counts. J is TRBJ1-2 and V is TRBV5-6, with 7 bases identical to TRBD1. The trim removed 3 bases at V and 0 bases at J, leaving 2 bases unmatched. CDR3 length: 14 residues. Germline V gene lookup returns CDR1 SGHDT and CDR2 YYEEEE. The CDR3 loop reads CASSWDRANYGYTF. CDR3 bases: TGTGCCAGCAGCTGGGACAGAGCTAACTATGGCTACACCTTC.

The sample holds a few counts of this clone. This rearrangement joins TRBV25-1 to TRBJ2-2, with D tentatively TRBD1 or TRBD2 (5 bases each). Germline V gives CDR1 MGHDK, CDR2 SYGVNS. The CDR3 runs 14 residues. Trimming took 6 bases from V and 3 from J, leaving 11 bases between them. The CDR3 coding sequence is TGTGCCAGCAGGGCCGTGGGGGACACCGGGGAGCTGTTTTTT. Encoded protein: CASRAVGDTGELFF.